These 24 T cell receptor beta chains were sequenced from one sample in a study of CD8 T cells in ankylosing spondylitis. TCRdb used MiXCR to reprocess the 5' RACE reads, holding one entry per CDR3 protein. The table has 200,000 to 250,000 distinct CDR3 sequences, about 10% seen once. The sequenced sample consisted of blood, either unsorted or a sorted T cell fraction (not recorded which). These receptors all come from a male donor with ankylosing spondylitis or in good health (not recorded which).

V is TRBV19 and J is TRBJ1-6; unclear D gene. CDR3 length: 13 amino acids. Germline assignment: CDR1 LNHDA and CDR2 SQIVND (reference sequence). Trimming left V 8 bases short and J 7 bases short, with 12 bases between. DNA of the CDR3: TGTGCCAGTGCCGGCCGAGGCAATTCACCCCTCCACTTT. Its protein product is CASAGRGNSPLHF.

Ten or more counts support this clonotype. This rearrangement joins TRBV12-3 or TRBV12-4 to TRBJ2-1; the match to TRBD1 covers 12 bases. Trimming at V came to 4 bases and at J to 8 bases, leaving 9 bases not matched to a gene. CDR3 length equals 16 residues. The DNA of the CDR3 is TGTGCCAGCAGTTCCCACGGGACAGGGGGCCCTCATGAGCAGTTCTTC. It yields the protein CASSSHGTGGPHEQFF.

This clonotype was found a few times. CDR3 sequence: CASSSILLDSGSKNEQFF. The CDR3, as DNA: TGTGCCAGCAGTTCCATTCTCCTAGATAGCGGGAGTAAGAATGAGCAGTTCTTC. The chain uses TRBV12-3 or TRBV12-4 and TRBJ2-1; 9 nucleotides agree with TRBD2. Losses at the gene ends were 4 bases for V and 7 bases for J; bases not matched to a gene: 17. The CDR3 has 18 amino acids.

This clonotype has more than one count but fewer than ten. In DNA form, the CDR3 reads TGTGCCAGCAGTGGACTAGCGGGGGGGCCCGGAGATACGCAGTATTTT. Translated, it gives CASSGLAGGPGDTQYF. The V and J genes are TRBV6-2 or TRBV6-3 and TRBJ2-3; 15 bases are shared with TRBD2. From germline, CDR1 is MNHEY and CDR2 SVGEGT. The CDR3 has 16 amino acids. The V gene end was trimmed by 5 bases and the J gene end by 5 bases; junction bases not matched to a gene: 5.

This clonotype was seen repeatedly, ten times or more. The rearrangement uses TRBV3-1 and TRBJ2-3, with a possible D match to TRBD2 (6 bases). Germline CDR1 is LGHDT and CDR2 is YNNKEL (reference sequence). Trimming took 4 bases from V and 4 from J, leaving 15 bases between them. This CDR3 has 15 amino acids. CDR3 coding DNA: TGTGCCAGCAGCCGGAGGGGAACTGGAGCAGATACGCAGTATTTT. As protein: CASSRRGTGADTQYF.

The gene calls are TRBV27 and TRBJ1-5; a possible D gene is TRBD1 (5 bases). The germline V gene has CDR1 MNHEY and CDR2 SMNVEV (reference sequence). This CDR3 is built from 15 residues. The V gene lost 6 bases and the J gene lost 4 bases, with 16 bases spanning the gap. This chain's CDR3 is CASRISWDRNQPQHF. CDR3 nucleotides: TGTGCCAGCAGGATCTCTTGGGACCGGAATCAGCCCCAGCATTTT.

This chain joins TRBV5-1 and TRBJ2-2; D unclear. The germline V gene encodes CDR1 SGHRS and CDR2 YFSETQ. CDR3 length: 14 amino acids. V was trimmed by 4 bases and J by 4 bases, leaving 11 bases between them. Here the CDR3 DNA reads TGCGCCAGCAGCCCTGACACTCTCACCGGGGAGCTGTTTTTT. Translating it yields CASSPDTLTGELFF.

This clonotype was recorded at least ten times. The chain employs TRBV20-1 and TRBJ2-7, with 10 bases matching TRBD1. V shed 1 base and J 0 bases; nucleotides not matched to a gene: 0. Germline lookup yields CDR1 DFQATT and CDR2 SNEGSKA (reference sequence). The CDR3 totals 14 residues. CDR3 sequence (DNA): TGCAGTGCTAGAGGGACAGGGGGCTCCTACGAGCAGTACTTC. Its translation: CSARGTGGSYEQYF.

There are many counts of this clonotype. The chain has TRBV30 and TRBJ2-1; 7 bases match TRBD1. Germline CDR1 reads GTSNPN; CDR2 reads SVGIG (reference sequence). J was trimmed by 4 bases and V by 1 base; bases with no gene match: 7. CDR3 length: 15 residues. The CDR3, as DNA: TGTGCCTGGAGTGACCAGGGGGTACCATACAATGAGCAGTTCTTC. Residues: CAWSDQGVPYNEQFF.

A few counts support this clonotype. The chain is built from TRBV19 and TRBJ1-5; 10 nucleotides agree with TRBD1. The CDR3 spans 15 residues. With 6 bases clipped from V and 2 bases from J, the junction kept 4 bases outside the gene matches. Germline V lookup: CDR1 LNHDA, CDR2 SQIVND (reference sequence). CDR3 region: CASRRDRGGNQPQHF. The CDR3 coding sequence is TGTGCCAGTAGAAGGGACAGGGGAGGCAATCAGCCCCAGCATTTT.

This clonotype was seen at least ten times. The rearrangement joins TRBV5-1 to TRBJ2-2; TRBD2 matches at 9 bases. After removal of 2 bases from V and 6 bases from J, the junction contained 8 bases not matched to a gene. This CDR3 region has 16 residues. Per germline, CDR1 SGHRS and CDR2 YFSETQ. The CDR3 DNA is TGCGCCAGCAGCTTTAGCGCGACTAGCGGATCCGGGGAGCTGTTTTTT. Translating it yields CASSFSATSGSGELFF. Complete variable domain (other parts from reference TRBV5-1 and TRBJ2-2): KAGVTQTPRYLIKTRGQQVTLSCSPISGHRSVSWYQQTPGQGLQFLFEYFSETQRNKGNFPGRFSGRQFSNSRSEMNVSTLELGDSALYLCASSFSATSGSGELFFGEGSRLTVL.

This clonotype appeared many times. The chain combines TRBV10-3 with TRBJ2-3; 8 positions agree with TRBD2. With V trimmed by 6 bases and J by 2 bases, 10 bases remained unmatched. This CDR3 region has 16 residues. Germline V gives CDR1 ENHRY, CDR2 SYGVKD. The DNA for the CDR3 is TGTGCCATCAGCTCGGGCCTAGCGGGTTCCACAGATACGCAGTATTTT. Its protein product is CAISSGLAGSTDTQYF.

The sample holds many counts of this clonotype. The V gene is TRBV6-2 or TRBV6-3, the J gene TRBJ2-2, with D perhaps TRBD1 (5 bases). Germline V lookup: CDR1 MNHEY, CDR2 SVGEGT. CDR3 length: 13 amino acids. Trimming took off 7 bases at V and 6 bases at J, with 12 bases between the two ends. CDR3 coding DNA: TGTGCCAGCATCAGGGATCGGGCCGGGGAGCTGTTTTTT. Amino acids: CASIRDRAGELFF.

This clonotype was seen at least ten times. The chain links TRBV6-1 to TRBJ2-3, with D possibly matching TRBD1 (6 bases). This CDR3 spans 13 amino acids. The V and J ends lost 6 bases and 4 bases respectively, with 11 bases between them. The germline V gene encodes CDR1 MNHNS and CDR2 SASEGT. The CDR3, as DNA: TGTGCCAGCAGGCGCAGGGGCCCAGATACGCAGTATTTT. Its translation: CASRRRGPDTQYF.

This clonotype has ten or more counts. This chain joins TRBV6-4 and TRBJ2-1, with 12 bases identical to TRBD2. Germline V gene sequence: CDR1 MRHNA, CDR2 SNTAGT. The ends lost 0 bases at V and 4 bases at J; junction bases unmatched: 7. The CDR3 consists of 18 residues. CDR3: CASSDSPKGLAGYNEQFF. The DNA for the CDR3 is TGTGCCAGCAGTGACTCTCCTAAAGGACTAGCGGGGTACAATGAGCAGTTCTTC.

The chain recombines TRBV7-2 with TRBJ2-3, with TRBD1 matching over 8 bases. CDR3 length: 15 residues. CDR1 is SGHTA and CDR2 is FQGNSA in the germline V gene. Unmatched junction bases numbered 4, after V lost 3 bases and J lost 2 bases. The CDR3 protein is CASSLTGVLTDTQYF. CDR3 DNA sequence: TGTGCCAGCAGCTTGACAGGGGTTCTCACAGATACGCAGTATTTT.

This clonotype occurred once. This may be a read error: a much more frequent sequence differs by one nucleotide. The chain recombines TRBV5-1 with TRBJ2-7, with 11 bases identical to TRBD1. Trimming cost V 4 bases and J 5 bases; bases outside gene matches: 5. CDR1 and CDR2 (germline): SGHRS, YFSETQ. There are 14 residues in the CDR3. CDR3 loop: CASSGQGASHEQYF. The DNA for the CDR3 is TGCGCCAGCAGCGGACAGGGGGCATCCCACGAGCAGTACTTC.

The sample holds many counts of this clonotype. This chain connects TRBV7-8 to TRBJ2-3; 12 bases map to TRBD2. V trimming: 5 bases; J trimming: 6 bases; junction bases outside the gene matches: 12. The germline gives CDR1 SGHVS, CDR2 FQNEAQ. The CDR3 has 17 amino acids. Written as DNA, the CDR3 is TGTGCCAGCAGCGCCGTACTAGCGGGAGGTTATGGTGATACGCAGTATTTT. Amino acid sequence: CASSAVLAGGYGDTQYF.

In this sample, this clonotype turned up many times. The chain has TRBV5-1 and TRBJ1-2, with D uncertain. CDR1 and CDR2 from the germline V gene are SGHRS and YFSETQ. This CDR3 contains 13 residues. V lost 0 bases, J lost 4 bases, and 7 bases lay in between. This chain's CDR3 is CASSLGYGYGYTF. The CDR3 region has the DNA TGCGCCAGCAGCTTGGGATACGGCTATGGCTACACCTTC.

This clonotype was picked up many times. The chain employs TRBV20-1 and TRBJ2-1; 9 bases are a match to TRBD1. Trimming cost V 4 bases and J 4 bases; bases outside gene matches: 5. The CDR3 spans 14 residues. Germline V CDR1 and CDR2: DFQATT, SNEGSKA (reference sequence). The CDR3 coding sequence is TGCAGTGCTACATCCGGGACAGGGTACAATGAGCAGTTCTTC. Protein product: CSATSGTGYNEQFF.

This clonotype was recorded at least ten times. The chain recombines TRBV18 with TRBJ2-3; 9 bases are a match to TRBD1. Germline V CDR1 and CDR2: KGHSH, LQKENI. Losses at the gene ends were 2 bases for V and 4 bases for J; bases not matched to a gene: 10. The CDR3 loop spans 17 amino acids. CDR3 bases: TGTGCCAGCTCACCAACCCGAGGGACAGGGTTTGCAGATACGCAGTATTTT. Its translation: CASSPTRGTGFADTQYF.

This clonotype was seen many times. The V gene is TRBV27, the J gene TRBJ2-4; possibly TRBD1 or TRBD2 for D (6 bases each). V was clipped by 5 bases and J by 8 bases, with 13 bases between them. CDR3 length equals 13 residues. Germline CDR1 and CDR2: MNHEY and SMNVEV (reference sequence). DNA for the CDR3: TGTGCCAGCAGTGGGGGGCCCCCGTACATTCAGTACTTC. Translating gives CASSGGPPYIQYF.

Many counts were recorded for this clonotype. This chain connects TRBV29-1 to TRBJ1-2; 7 bases agree with TRBD1. V shed 1 base and J 0 bases; nucleotides not matched to a gene: 8. The germline V gene has CDR1 SQVTM and CDR2 ANQGSEA. This CDR3 comprises 16 residues. The CDR3 DNA is TGCAGCGTTGAAGGGGTCCGGGACAGTACTAACTATGGCTACACCTTC. Translation gives CSVEGVRDSTNYGYTF.

This clonotype was observed at least ten times. The chain combines TRBV20-1 with TRBJ2-7; D ambiguous. CDR1 and CDR2 (germline): DFQATT, SNEGSKA (reference sequence). Trimming removed 1 base at V and 0 bases at J, with 7 bases between. This CDR3 is 13 amino acids long. The chain's CDR3 is CSARVRSSYEQYF. CDR3 coding DNA: TGCAGTGCTAGAGTCAGGAGCTCCTACGAGCAGTACTTC.